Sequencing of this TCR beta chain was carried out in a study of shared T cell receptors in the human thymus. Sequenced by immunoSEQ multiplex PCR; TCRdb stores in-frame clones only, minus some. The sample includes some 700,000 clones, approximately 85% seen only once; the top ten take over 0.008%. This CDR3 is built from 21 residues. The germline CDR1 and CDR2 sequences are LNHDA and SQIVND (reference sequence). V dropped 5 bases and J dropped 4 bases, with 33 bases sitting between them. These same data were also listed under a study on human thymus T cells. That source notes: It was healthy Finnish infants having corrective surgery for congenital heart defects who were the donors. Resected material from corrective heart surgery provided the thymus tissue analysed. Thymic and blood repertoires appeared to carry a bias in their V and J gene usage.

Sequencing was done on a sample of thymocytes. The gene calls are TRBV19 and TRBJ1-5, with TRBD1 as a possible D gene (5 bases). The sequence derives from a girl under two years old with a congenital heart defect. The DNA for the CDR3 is TGTGCCAGTAGTGAGGGACCCGGGGGGATTATTCGAGAGTGCGAGAATCAGCCCCAGCATTTT. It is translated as CASSEGPGGIIRECENQPQHF.